This TCR beta chain derives from a study of blood T cell repertoires in COVID-19. This clone was counted a single time. The CDR3 consists of 14 residues. With 7 bases clipped from V and 2 bases from J, the junction kept 3 bases outside the gene matches. Germline CDR1 MNHEY, CDR2 SVGAGI. Method: immunoSEQ multiplex PCR; TCRdb's copy keeps in-frame clones and lacks some. Here the sample spans about 100,000 clones, 85% to 90% being singletons. The chain is built from TRBV6-5 and TRBJ2-2, with 8 bases lining up with TRBD2. The sample consisted of peripheral blood. This sequence was found in a human donor in a cohort sampled during active COVID-19. The CDR3 here is CASTSGGNTGELFF. As DNA, the CDR3 is TGTGCCAGCACCAGCGGGGGAAACACCGGGGAGCTGTTTTTT.